These 25 T cell receptor beta chains originate from one sample sequenced in a study of blood T cells in healthy people across ages. The second PCR ran roughly 6 to 11 cycles with a sample-barcoded 5' primer and J-beta primers. TCRdb redid the calling of the 5' RACE reads with MiXCR, one entry per CDR3 protein. The sample yields 850,000 to 1,300,000 distinct CDR3 sequences, 40% to 50% seen once. Material for sequencing was blood. These receptors came from a woman aged 60-70 years in good health.

Here the CDR3 DNA reads TGTGCCAGCTCACCGACAGTTAATGAAAAACTGTTTTTT. Protein sequence: CASSPTVNEKLFF. The V gene is TRBV18, the J gene TRBJ1-4; the D gene is possibly TRBD1 (5 bases). The ends were cut back, 3 bases at V and 4 bases at J, with 6 bases in the middle. Germline lookup yields CDR1 KGHSH and CDR2 LQKENI. CDR3 size: 13 residues. The variable domain in full, with the rest retrieved from reference TRBV18 and TRBJ1-4, is NAGVMQNPRHLVRRRGQEARLRCSPMKGHSHVYWYRQLPEEGLKFMVYLQKENIIDESGMPKERFSAEFPKEGPSILRIQQVVRGDSAAYFCASSPTVNEKLFFGSGTQLSVL.

The chain combines TRBV12-3 or TRBV12-4 with TRBJ2-3, with 8 bases aligning to TRBD1. V gave up 8 bases and J gave up 4 bases; unmatched junction bases: 8. The CDR3 sequence is 14 residues long. DNA of the CDR3: TGTGCCAGCCGTCTTCGGACAGGGTCAGATACGCAGTATTTT. It encodes CASRLRTGSDTQYF.

The chain recombines TRBV21-1 with TRBJ2-3; the table calls TRBD1, which could not be checked here. TRBV21-1 is recorded as a pseudogene. The CDR3 runs to 17 residues. The CDR3 reads CASSTRQIKSGTDTQYF. The CDR3 nucleotides read TGTGCCAGCAGCACCAGACAGATTAAGTCGGGCACAGATACGCAGTATTTT.

The chain joins TRBV2 to TRBJ2-7; 9 positions agree with TRBD2. The CDR3 consists of 15 residues. The germline V gene encodes CDR1 SNHLY and CDR2 FYNNEI. Germline trimming cut 8 bases from V and 2 bases from J; bases unmatched to any gene: 10. CDR3 nucleotide sequence: TGTGCCAGCGGCCACAGCGGGAGGATGGCCTACGAGCAGTACTTC. This codes for CASGHSGRMAYEQYF.

This chain links TRBV20-1 with TRBJ2-7; D possibly uses TRBD1 or TRBD2 (6 bases each). The CDR3 has 12 residues. Trimming stripped 1 base from V and 7 bases from J, with 11 bases between. Germline values: CDR1 DFQATT, CDR2 SNEGSKA (reference sequence). The CDR3 is CSARVGGREQYF. DNA for the CDR3: TGCAGTGCTAGAGTTGGGGGGCGAGAGCAGTACTTC.

V gene TRBV12-5 combines with J gene TRBJ2-6; TRBD1 might be the D (5 bases). Germline V gene sequence: CDR1 LGHNT, CDR2 FRNRAP. The V gene lost 0 bases and the J gene lost 0 bases, with 21 bases spanning the gap. The CDR3 sequence is 21 residues long. The CDR3 DNA reads TGTGCTAGTGGTTTGGTATTGGGGCAGGGTGTAGGACCCTCTGGGGCCAACGTCCTGACTTTC. This translates into CASGLVLGQGVGPSGANVLTF.

The chain has TRBV10-2 and TRBJ1-2, with D unresolved. The germline V gene has CDR1 WSHSY and CDR2 SAAADI. V was trimmed by 0 bases and J by 4 bases, leaving 12 bases between them. The CDR3 has 15 residues. CDR3 sequence: CASSESAAASYGYTF. CDR3 nucleotide sequence: TGCGCCAGCAGTGAGTCGGCGGCAGCCTCCTATGGCTACACCTTC.

This chain joins TRBV4-1 and TRBJ2-7; 9 nucleotides line up with TRBD1. The CDR3 is made up of 14 amino acids. The V gene end was trimmed by 1 base and the J gene end by 5 bases; junction bases not matched to a gene: 3. The germline gives CDR1 MGHRA, CDR2 YSYEKL. The CDR3 DNA reads as TGCGCCAGCAGCCAAGGGGACAGGGCCGACGAGCAGTACTTC. This codes for CASSQGDRADEQYF.

This clonotype was detected only a few times. The CDR3 here is CASSRGLAGEYEQYF. The DNA for the CDR3 is TGTGCCAGCAGCCGTGGACTAGCGGGGGAGTACGAGCAGTACTTC. The chain couples TRBV3-1 to TRBJ2-7, with 13 bases matching TRBD2. The CDR3 runs 15 residues. CDR1 and CDR2 from the germline V gene are LGHDT and YNNKEL (reference sequence). The V gene end was trimmed by 4 bases and the J gene end by 4 bases; junction bases not matched to a gene: 4.

Worth noting for this clonotype: A clone one base away is much larger, so this may be a read error. V is TRBV28 and J is TRBJ2-7; D possibly matches TRBD1 or TRBD2 (5 bases each). V lost 3 bases and J 1 base, leaving 19 bases between the germline ends. CDR3 length: 17 residues. CDR1 is MDHEN and CDR2 is SYDVKM in the germline V gene. The chain's CDR3 is CASSFGRGVSGSYEQYF. The CDR3 region has the DNA TGTGCCAGCAGTTTTGGAAGAGGGGTTTCCGGGTCCTACGAGCAGTACTTC. Supplemented by reference TRBV28 and TRBJ2-7, the full variable domain reads DVKVTQSSRYLVKRTGEKVFLECVQDMDHENMFWYRQDPGLGLRLIYFSYDVKMKEKGDIPEGYSVSREKKERFSLILESASTNQTSMYLCASSFGRGVSGSYEQYFGPGTRLTVT.

This clonotype was detected a few times. This chain connects TRBV6-5 to TRBJ2-1, with a tentative D call TRBD2 (5 bases). The germline V and J ends were trimmed by 11 bases and 0 bases, with 17 bases remaining between them. This CDR3 comprises 15 residues. Germline assignment: CDR1 MNHEY and CDR2 SVGAGI. CDR3 nucleotide sequence: TGTGCCGTACGCGAGGGCGGTATCTCCTACAATGAGCAGTTCTTC. This gives the protein CAVREGGISYNEQFF.

This clonotype was seen a handful of times. For the CDR3, the DNA is TGTGCCACCAGCGGGAGGGCCTTATACAATGAGCAGTTCTTC. Its translation is CATSGRALYNEQFF. This chain uses TRBV15 with TRBJ2-1, with 7 bases fitting TRBD2. Trimming cost V 5 bases and J 4 bases; bases outside gene matches: 5. CDR1 is LNHNV, CDR2 YYDKDF, per germline (reference sequence). The CDR3 is 14 residues long.

This clonotype has only a few counts. This chain links TRBV20-1 with TRBJ1-2; TRBD1 aligns across 10 bases. The V gene end was trimmed by 4 bases and the J gene end by 3 bases; junction bases not matched to a gene: 2. CDR1 DFQATT and CDR2 SNEGSKA come from the germline V gene (reference sequence). This CDR3 has 13 residues. DNA of the CDR3: TGCAGTGCTAAGACAGGGGGCGACTATGGCTACACCTTC. Amino acid sequence: CSAKTGGDYGYTF.

The gene calls are TRBV27 and TRBJ1-2; no firm D call. The V end was cut by 5 bases, the J end by 6 bases, with 13 bases between. Germline assignment: CDR1 MNHEY and CDR2 SMNVEV (reference sequence). The CDR3 loop spans 13 amino acids. The CDR3 loop is CASSTSLSNGYTF. CDR3 nucleotide sequence: TGTGCCAGCAGTACCAGCTTATCGAATGGCTACACCTTC.

The chain links TRBV12-5 to TRBJ2-3; 8 bases line up with TRBD2. The length of the CDR3 is 17 residues. Germline V gene lookup returns CDR1 LGHNT and CDR2 FRNRAP. The trim removed 3 bases at V and 8 bases at J, leaving 16 bases unmatched. This CDR3 reads CASGFLHSGTVASTQYF. The CDR3 bases are TGTGCTAGTGGTTTCCTCCATAGCGGGACTGTAGCAAGTACGCAGTATTTT. Drawing the rest from reference TRBV12-5 and TRBJ2-3, the complete variable domain is DARVTQTPRHKVTEMGQEVTMRCQPILGHNTVFWYRQTMMQGLELLAYFRNRAPLDDSGMPKDRFSAEMPDATLATLKIQPSEPRDSAVYFCASGFLHSGTVASTQYFGPGTRLTVL.

This clonotype has more than one count but fewer than ten. The chain is built from TRBV9 and TRBJ2-3; D possibly corresponds to TRBD1 (6 bases). With 4 bases removed from V and 0 bases from J, the gap between germline ends came to 12 bases. The CDR3 length is 15 residues. Germline lookup yields CDR1 SGDLS and CDR2 YYNGEE. CDR3 coding DNA: TGTGCCAGCAGCCCGGGACACCTTAGCACAGATACGCAGTATTTT. It codes for CASSPGHLSTDTQYF.

In this sample, this clonotype turned up a few times. The CDR3 here is CASSPGLHEQFF. The CDR3 DNA reads as TGTGCCAGCAGCCCGGGACTGCATGAGCAGTTCTTC. The rearrangement links TRBV4-2 to TRBJ2-1, with D possibly TRBD2 on 6 matching bases. CDR3 length: 12 residues. V lost 4 bases and J lost 8, with 9 bases in between. CDR1 is LGHNA and CDR2 is YNFKEQ in the germline V gene.

Notes on this clonotype: This may arise from a read error, as a much more abundant clone is one base away. J is TRBJ2-1 and V is TRBV24-1, with no clear D. Germline CDR1 KGHDR, CDR2 SFDVKD. This CDR3 contains 17 residues. The CDR3 reads CATSDSPPIRNYNGQFF. CDR3 coding DNA: TGTGCCACCAGTGATTCCCCTCCGATAAGGAACTACAATGGGCAGTTCTTC.

The chain recombines TRBV5-1 with TRBJ2-1; TRBD2 might be the D (6 bases). Deletions cut 0 bases from V and 7 bases from J, with 14 bases between. The CDR3 is 15 amino acids. Germline V CDR1 and CDR2: SGHRS, YFSETQ. Here the CDR3 reads CASSLGGGPGNEQFF. DNA of the CDR3: TGCGCCAGCAGCTTGGGCGGAGGGCCGGGAAATGAGCAGTTCTTC.

This clonotype was detected only a few times. The chain carries TRBV2 and TRBJ2-3; D perhaps matches TRBD1 (5 bases). V was shortened by 10 bases and J by 9 bases, with 17 bases between the two germline ends. This CDR3 spans 12 amino acids. Germline values: CDR1 SNHLY, CDR2 FYNNEI. The CDR3 nucleotides read TGTGCCACCCAAGCCCCGCCAGGGACGCAGTATTTT. Translated: CATQAPPGTQYF. The complete variable domain, with remaining parts taken from reference TRBV2 and TRBJ2-3, reads EPEVTQTPSHQVTQMGQEVILRCVPISNHLYFYWYRQILGQKVEFLVSFYNNEISEKSEIFDDQFSVERPDGSNFTLKIRSTKLEDSAMYFCATQAPPGTQYFGPGTRLTVL.

The gene calls are TRBV10-3 and TRBJ2-7, with D possibly matching TRBD1 (8 bases). The V and J ends lost 3 bases and 7 bases respectively, with 25 bases between them. Per the germline V gene, CDR1 is ENHRY and CDR2 is SYGVKD. This CDR3 has 17 amino acids. In DNA, the CDR3 is TGTGCCATCAGTGACCCCGAGCGGGGACAGGTAAGGCGTGAGCAGTACTTC. Encoded protein: CAISDPERGQVRREQYF.

There are a few counts of this clonotype. V usage is TRBV20-1 and J usage is TRBJ1-2; D possibly corresponds to TRBD1 (6 bases). In germline, CDR1 is DFQATT, CDR2 SNEGSKA (reference sequence). The CDR3 loop spans 12 amino acids. Trimming removed 1 base from V and 8 bases from J, with 11 bases in between. CDR3 amino acids: CSARVGARGYTF. CDR3 coding DNA: TGCAGTGCTAGAGTGGGGGCGAGGGGCTACACCTTC.

This clonotype came up a few times. The CDR3 loop is CATSERPGQTLYEQYF. CDR3 sequence (DNA): TGTGCCACCAGTGAGAGACCGGGACAGACCCTCTACGAGCAGTACTTC. The chain recombines TRBV24-1 with TRBJ2-7, with 7 positions matching TRBD1. V dropped 4 bases and J dropped 3; count of bases not matched to a gene: 11. From germline, CDR1 is KGHDR and CDR2 SFDVKD. This CDR3 spans 16 amino acids.

This chain uses TRBV4-3 with TRBJ1-2, with D possibly matching TRBD1 (6 bases). This CDR3 spans 16 amino acids. CDR1 and CDR2 from the germline V gene are LGHNA and YSLEER. Trimming left V 3 bases short and J 2 bases short, with 16 bases between. CDR3 coding DNA: TGCGCCAGCAGCCACAGGGGCGGGCCTGAAAACTATGGCTACACCTTC. Encoded protein: CASSHRGGPENYGYTF.

V usage is TRBV12-5 and J usage is TRBJ2-1, with D uncertain. The CDR3 length is 11 residues. CDR1 and CDR2 from the germline V gene are LGHNT and FRNRAP. V lost 1 base to trimming and J lost 10 bases, with 5 bases between them. The CDR3 sequence is CASGLEAEQFF. The CDR3 nucleotides are TGTGCTAGTGGTTTGGAGGCAGAGCAGTTCTTC.